The table lists the clone carrying this T cell receptor (beta chain) with many counts. Its specificity is not known. Two-round multiplex PCR amplified TCR beta CDR3 from genomic DNA. First-round PCR, the initial amplification, used primers specific to each TRBV and TRBJ gene. TCRdb recomputed calls from the multiplex PCR reads with MiXCR, one row per CDR3 protein. The repertoire consists of over 50,000 distinct CDR3 sequences, with over 30% occurring once and the leading ten covering under 9.5%. This record belongs to a study of prognosis after radiotherapy for stage I lung cancer. In the study overall: Without exception, patients with non-small cell lung cancer were deemed medically inoperable. General observations from the study: For the expanded TCR clones, whether they were tumor-specific was not determined. Following stereotactic body radiation therapy, patients who went on to develop distant metastases had lower Shannon entropy.

The sequence derives from a donor of 50 years or more with non-small cell lung cancer. This sample comprised PBMCs, obtained before or after stereotactic body radiation therapy (not recorded which).

CDR3 sequence (DNA): TGTGCCAGCAGTTTGGGAGCGTTGGATACGCAGTATTTT. Translated: CASSLGALDTQYF. The rearrangement links TRBV6-5 to TRBJ2-3, with a tentative D call TRBD2 (5 bases). V was shortened by 4 bases and J by 6 bases, with 11 bases between the two germline ends. The CDR3 runs to 13 residues. Germline loops: CDR1 MNHEY, CDR2 SVGAGI.